This TCR beta chain is from a study of blood T cell repertoires in COVID-19 (dated by TCRdb to about 2020). For the wider study: Samples covering the acute and convalescent phases of COVID-19 were provided by collaborators in the United States, Italy and Spain. Sample metadata almost always included a de-identified subject ID, COVID-19 status, age in years and sex. The repertoires were released in a freely available public database intended as a resource for research on the immune response to SARS-CoV-2. Subjects who had been exposed to COVID-19, were actively infected with it, or had recovered from it provided the deeply sampled blood TCRbeta repertoires that made up the dataset. The prospective study material was composed of cDNA or gDNA derived from T cells, B-cell-depleted T cells, or PBMCs. Where available, HLA class I and class II types were obtained from metadata supplied by the sample provider rather than from assay-based typing. The samples were drawn from the first 160 participants of the ongoing ImmuneRACE study and from 950 to 1,500 subjects provided by 6 global collaborators.

TCRbeta CDR3 regions were amplified from genomic DNA using the immunoSEQ Assay, a bias-controlled multiplex PCR. The original methods were these. Nucleated cell counts per sample were estimated from amplification of reference gene primers within the assay. To quantify the absolute abundance of each unique TCRbeta CDR3 rearrangement, sequence reads were collapsed and filtered. For each sample, productive Simpson clonality was calculated as the square root of Simpson's diversity index across productive rearrangements. The table was pulled from immuneACCESS by TCRdb, which kept in-frame rearrangements only. Such tables lose some clones; where checked, under half of the loss comes from unresolved V genes, and the rest has no known cause. V and J calls and clone size come straight from that table; D and trimming were deduced from the DNA. The sample table records around 70,000 clones; under 95% of these occur just once. The ten largest clones add up to 5.5% to 6% of the sample.

The V end loses 3 bases and the J end loses 7 bases, and a stretch of 13 bases separates them. The CDR3 holds 14 amino acids from the cysteine to the phenylalanine. Only the CDR3 part of the read is kept: 42 bases, read in frame from the first base. Sequences KGHSH (CDR1) and LQKENI (CDR2) are obtained from the germline V gene. On this clone itself: No cognate antigen has been identified for it. It has no much larger one-base neighbor in the sample; base qualities were not kept.

Overall study outcomes, separate from this receptor: Clinical and demographic metadata were provided uncurated, with the amount varying by source and participant.

Whole blood was collected in K2EDTA tubes by collaborating institutions according to the institutions' own protocols. For TCRbeta analysis, collaborators shipped samples in one of three forms: frozen whole blood, isolated PBMCs, or DNA extracted from either of those sample types. The chain uses TRBV18 and TRBJ2-1; tentative D gene TRBD1, with 6 bases matching. The receptor's source is a human donor in a cohort sampled during active COVID-19. Sample: peripheral blood. The DNA sequence is as follows: TGTGCCAGCTCACCTCCCCCAGGGGCGAATGAGCAGTTCTTC. The translation is CASSPPPGANEQFF.